The T cell receptor beta chain under discussion was sequenced for a study of shared clonotypes between healthy human individuals. Study-level background: Each donor's CD8 memory used one plate, CD8 naive two, each CD4 subset three.

Several immunoSEQ plates received, in even portions, the genomic DNA of each subset. Under the authors' procedure: Quality scores were absent from the junction-only immunoSEQ sequences, so filtering differed. Here immunoSEQ multiplex PCR was the method, and the copy in TCRdb shows in-frame clones only, minus some. V and J calls and clone size follow that table, whereas D and trimming were derived from the DNA. Of about a million clones in the sample, around 74% were seen once. Study results and caveats: A few donors had roughly 5.2% of their naive CD4 clonotypes in common.

Germline V lookup: CDR1 MNHNY, CDR2 SVGAGI (reference sequence). V shed 5 bases, J shed 0 bases, and the junction held 7 bases outside the gene matches. This CDR3 has 16 amino acids. As for this clone: Its antigen is undetermined.

The material sequenced was memory CD4+ T cells sorted from blood. Subset defined: CD45RA-negative fraction. This clonotype was obtained from a young man in good health. V is TRBV6-6 and J is TRBJ2-4, with TRBD1 matching over 7 bases. The CDR3 coding sequence is TGTGCCAGCAGTAACAGGGGAAAGGGAGCCAAAAACATTCAGTACTTC. Its translation is CASSNRGKGAKNIQYF.